This T cell receptor beta chain was captured in a study of T cell responses to AZD1222 COVID-19 vaccine. The CDR3 contains 14 residues. V was shortened by 0 bases and J by 6 bases, with 10 bases between the two germline ends. Germline values: CDR1 SGHRS, CDR2 YFSETQ. This clone came up once. Clones were sequenced by immunoSEQ multiplex PCR, and TCRdb holds only the in-frame ones, with some missing. The data contain 100,000 to 150,000 clones, 90% of them singletons. The chain recombines TRBV5-1 with TRBJ1-5; D unclear. This sample comprised peripheral blood, obtained on day 0 of AZD1222 vaccination. The TCR was taken from an adult in good health. The CDR3 DNA is TGCGCCAGCAGCTTGGGAACAGCTCGTCAGCCCCAGCATTTT. Translated, it gives CASSLGTARQPQHF.